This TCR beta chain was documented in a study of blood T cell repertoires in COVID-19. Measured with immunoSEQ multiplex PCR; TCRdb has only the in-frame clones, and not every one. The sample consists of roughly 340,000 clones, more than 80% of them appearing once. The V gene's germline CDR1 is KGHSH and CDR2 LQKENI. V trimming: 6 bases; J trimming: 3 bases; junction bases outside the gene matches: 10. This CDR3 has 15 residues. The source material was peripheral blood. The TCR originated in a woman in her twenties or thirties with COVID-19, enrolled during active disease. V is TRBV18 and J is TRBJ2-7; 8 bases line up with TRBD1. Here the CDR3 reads CASSSKGQGVYEQYF. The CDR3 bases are TGTGCCAGCTCCTCGAAAGGACAGGGCGTCTACGAGCAGTACTTC.